These 17 T cell receptor beta chains came from one sample sequenced in a study of blood T cell repertoires in COVID-19. This table comes from immunoSEQ multiplex PCR, and its TCRdb copy is limited to in-frame clones, with some not included. The table records fewer than 200,000 clones, around nine tenths of them present only once. Sequencing used peripheral blood. The receptors were sampled from a man in his sixties with active or convalescent COVID-19.

V is TRBV5-4 and J is TRBJ1-2, with no clear D. Germline assignment: CDR1 SGHNT and CDR2 YYREEE (reference sequence). The CDR3 contains 12 residues. Trimming shortened V by 0 bases and J by 5 bases, and 5 bases separated the two germline ends. The CDR3 DNA reads as TGTGCCAGCAGCTTGGGCGGGTATGGCTACACCTTC. Translation: CASSLGGYGYTF.

This rearrangement joins TRBV5-6 to TRBJ1-1, with 9 bases that match TRBD1. Germline assignment: CDR1 SGHDT and CDR2 YYEEEE. The CDR3 covers 15 residues. The V and J ends lost 5 bases and 5 bases, in that order; junction bases with no gene match: 10. CDR3 bases: TGTGCCAGCAGTCTTGGAGACAGGGGGGGTACTGAAGCTTTCTTT. Its translation: CASSLGDRGGTEAFF.

CDR3 in amino acids: CASSPTASTSGELFF. CDR3 nucleotide sequence: TGTGCCAGCAGTCCTACGGCCTCAACTAGCGGGGAGCTGTTTTTT. This chain connects TRBV6-6 to TRBJ2-2; D may be TRBD2 (5 bases). The CDR3 totals 15 residues. The germline gives CDR1 MNHNY, CDR2 SVGAGI (reference sequence). V was clipped by 5 bases and J by 7 bases, with 17 bases between them.

To note about this clone: This sample also contains other DNA sequences that code for the same CDR3. The J gene is TRBJ1-1, the V gene TRBV6-5, with D unclear. The germline gives CDR1 MNHEY, CDR2 SVGAGI. This CDR3 has 13 residues. V was pared by 2 bases and J by 1 base, with 5 bases between. CDR3 nucleotides: TGTGCCAGCAGTTACCCAGGGAACACTGAAGCTTTCTTT. It encodes CASSYPGNTEAFF.

The chain has TRBV4-1 and TRBJ1-3; perhaps TRBD1 as D (5 bases). The germline V and J ends were trimmed by 4 bases and 4 bases, with 17 bases remaining between them. CDR3 length: 16 amino acids. Looked up from germline, CDR1 is MGHRA and CDR2 is YSYEKL. CDR3 DNA sequence: TGCGCCAGCAGCCTCCCCGGGGAGGGGATCGGAAACACCATATATTTT. Amino acids: CASSLPGEGIGNTIYF.

The chain has TRBV7-3 and TRBJ1-1; 7 bases are shared with TRBD1. V dropped 3 bases and J dropped 0; count of bases not matched to a gene: 10. The CDR3 consists of 17 residues. Germline V gene data show CDR1 as SGHTA and CDR2 as FQGTGA. The CDR3: CASSFTVEGAMNTEAFF. The CDR3 DNA reads as TGTGCCAGCAGCTTTACAGTGGAGGGGGCGATGAACACTGAAGCTTTCTTT.

The chain couples TRBV3-1 (or the pseudogene TRBV3-2) to TRBJ2-7; the D gene is possibly TRBD2 (5 bases). CDR3 length: 16 residues. Germline assignment: CDR1 LGHDT and CDR2 YNNKEL (reference sequence). Trimming took off 4 bases at V and 7 bases at J, with 23 bases between the two ends. Here the CDR3 DNA reads TGTGCCAGCAGCCCCAGAGGAGGCCCGTCCCTAAAAGAGCAGTACTTC. Translating gives CASSPRGGPSLKEQYF.

The sample holds a few counts of this clone. In DNA form, the CDR3 reads TGTGCCAGCAGCTTTCTTTCCCAGGACTCTGGAAACACCATATATTTT. It codes for CASSFLSQDSGNTIYF. V usage is TRBV2 and J usage is TRBJ1-3; D gene ambiguous. Deletions cut 6 bases from V and 0 bases from J, with 15 bases between. Germline V lookup: CDR1 SNHLY, CDR2 FYNNEI. The CDR3 loop spans 16 amino acids.

This rearrangement joins TRBV19 to TRBJ2-7; possibly TRBD2 for D (5 bases). V was pared by 6 bases and J by 3 bases, with 12 bases between. Germline V gene sequence: CDR1 LNHDA, CDR2 SQIVND (reference sequence). This CDR3 comprises 13 residues. The CDR3 sequence: CASSEGFNYEQYF. CDR3 coding DNA: TGTGCCAGTAGCGAGGGATTCAACTACGAGCAGTACTTC.

The gene calls are TRBV5-6 and TRBJ1-3; D possibly corresponds to TRBD1 (5 bases). This CDR3 spans 14 amino acids. Germline V gene data show CDR1 as SGHDT and CDR2 as YYEEEE. The V and J ends lost 5 bases and 7 bases respectively, with 16 bases between them. The CDR3 bases are TGTGCCAGCAGTAAAAACAGGATACTTAACACCATATATTTT. Its protein product is CASSKNRILNTIYF.

V and J are TRBV9 and TRBJ2-5; 7 nucleotides agree with TRBD1. Unmatched junction bases numbered 13, after V lost 3 bases and J lost 5 bases. The CDR3 consists of 16 residues. Germline CDR1 reads SGDLS; CDR2 reads YYNGEE. CDR3 in amino acids: CASSGETGTAVETQYF. The CDR3 nucleotides are TGTGCCAGCAGCGGCGAAACAGGGACAGCTGTGGAGACCCAGTACTTC.

J is TRBJ1-5 and V is TRBV4-2; 9 bases match TRBD1. Germline V gene sequence: CDR1 LGHNA, CDR2 YNFKEQ. The CDR3 loop spans 16 amino acids. The V and J ends lost 8 bases and 3 bases, in that order; junction bases with no gene match: 11. For the CDR3, the DNA is TGTGCCAGCGCCCCGGGCGGGACAGGGAACAATCAGCCCCAGCATTTT. This encodes CASAPGGTGNNQPQHF.

This sequence joins TRBV24-1 and TRBJ2-5, with no clear D. Trimming shortened V by 5 bases and J by 3 bases, and 12 bases separated the two germline ends. The CDR3 totals 14 residues. Germline loops: CDR1 KGHDR, CDR2 SFDVKD. CDR3: CATSAGPEEETQYF. The CDR3 coding sequence is TGTGCCACCAGTGCCGGTCCTGAGGAAGAGACCCAGTACTTC.

This chain's CDR3 is CATKGTDEAFF. The CDR3 DNA sequence: TGTGCCACAAAAGGCACAGATGAAGCTTTCTTT. This chain uses TRBV6-6 with TRBJ1-1; the D is unclear. The V and J ends lost 10 bases and 7 bases respectively, with 13 bases between them. The germline V gene encodes CDR1 MNHNY and CDR2 SVGAGI (reference sequence). CDR3 length: 11 amino acids.

The rearrangement joins TRBV19 to TRBJ1-6; D may be TRBD1 (6 bases). CDR1 and CDR2 from the germline V gene are LNHDA and SQIVND (reference sequence). The CDR3 is made up of 15 amino acids. V gave up 1 base and J gave up 6 bases, with 10 bases separating them. The CDR3 spells CASSIVGGGNSPLHF. The CDR3 DNA follows: TGTGCCAGTAGTATAGTTGGGGGCGGTAATTCACCCCTCCACTTT.

This chain joins TRBV4-1 and TRBJ1-5; D might be TRBD1 (5 bases). The CDR3 consists of 15 residues. V gave up 2 bases and J gave up 0 bases, with 8 bases separating them. Germline V gene lookup returns CDR1 MGHRA and CDR2 YSYEKL. CDR3 sequence reads: CASSQFQGSNQPQHF. The DNA for the CDR3 is TGCGCCAGCAGCCAATTTCAGGGTAGCAATCAGCCCCAGCATTTT.

This clone was seen only a few times. This chain links TRBV6-5 with TRBJ1-2; D not resolved. The CDR3 extends over 13 amino acids. Germline V gene sequence: CDR1 MNHEY, CDR2 SVGAGI. Trimming pared 0 bases from V and 8 bases from J, leaving 10 bases between. CDR3: CASSYSRRGGYTF. CDR3 bases: TGTGCCAGCAGTTACTCTAGGAGAGGCGGCTACACCTTC.